There are many counts of the clone carrying this T cell receptor beta chain. The antigen is not known. The sample is drawn from a study of molecular identifiers for immune sequencing clone quantification. Whole-study findings and limits: Clones that exceeded 20 RNA copies held over 98% of effector molecules, yet under 1% in naive cells. Jurkat TCR RNA from one cell was spiked into approximately 1 million naive cells, and it was reportedly detectable there.

Between the trimmed V and J ends, which lost 7 bases and 0 bases, there was a span of 18 bases. This CDR3 has 16 amino acids. From germline, CDR1 is LNHDA and CDR2 SQIVND (reference sequence). The bulk TCR libraries were made with methods described before and with listed TCR primers. TCRdb ran MiXCR on the PCR reads and lists one entry per CDR3 protein. This table holds 85,000 to 90,000 distinct CDR3 sequences, about 23% found once. As CD8+CD4-CCR7+CD45RA+ cells, naive CD8 T cells were sorted. The sample consisted of naive CD8+ T cells from blood, with Jurkat cell RNA spiked in. As to subset: FACS-sorted CD8+CD4-CCR7+CD45RA+ naive T cells. The J gene is TRBJ2-5, the V gene TRBV19; the D gene is possibly TRBD1 (5 bases). The sequence derives from a human donor in good health. Some libraries in this study had Jurkat cell RNA spiked in. CDR3: CASTQGPRKYQETQYF. The CDR3 DNA sequence: TGTGCCAGTACCCAGGGCCCCCGCAAGTACCAAGAGACCCAGTACTTC.